The rows below give T cell receptor beta chains drawn from one sample of a study of cytomegalovirus exposure and HLA in healthy donors. The table came from immunoSEQ multiplex PCR; TCRdb's copy has only in-frame clones and leaves some out. Here the sample spans under 150,000 clones, under 90% being singletons. The sample comprised PBMCs. Receptor source: a male donor in good health and CMV-seronegative. CDR3s include the opening cysteine and the closing phenylalanine or tryptophan. The D gene is left open where the match is weak. Clone sizes are given selectively: once, few, many, or a class where the clone is expanded.

j_call v_call clone_size d_call cdr3_aa cdr3_nt
TRBJ2-3 TRBV15 - - CATSRPRDTQYF TGTGCCACCAGCAGACCTAGAGATACGCAGTATTTT
TRBJ1-1 TRBV6-5 - - CASSYRETRTEAFF TGTGCCAGCAGTTACCGGGAGACCCGAACTGAAGCTTTCTTT
TRBJ2-7 TRBV27 - TRBD2 CATPPIGGSLWEQYF TGTGCCACCCCCCCCATAGGCGGGAGCTTATGGGAGCAGTACTTC
TRBJ2-2 TRBV5-8 - TRBD2 CASSLTRGSGSANTGELFF TGTGCCAGCAGTCTAACGAGGGGTAGCGGGAGTGCGAACACCGGGGAGCTGTTTTTT
TRBJ2-1 TRBV7-9 once - CASSLVSGQSYNEQFF TGTGCCAGCAGCTTAGTCTCGGGACAATCCTACAATGAGCAGTTCTTC
TRBJ2-3 TRBV4-2 - TRBD1 CASSQERGTGGKDTQYF TGTGCCAGCAGCCAAGAACGAGGAACAGGGGGTAAGGATACGCAGTATTTT
TRBJ2-3 TRBV28 - TRBD1 CASSDPRTGKGTDTQYF TGTGCCAGCAGTGACCCGAGGACAGGGAAGGGCACAGATACGCAGTATTTT
TRBJ2-7 TRBV6-5 - TRBD1 CASGRDRLSYEQYF TGTGCCAGCGGCCGGGACAGGCTTTCCTACGAGCAGTACTTC
TRBJ1-2 TRBV30 - - CAWRENYGYTF TGTGCCTGGAGGGAGAACTATGGCTACACCTTC
TRBJ2-1 TRBV2 - - CASEGTGYNEQFF TGTGCCAGCGAGGGCACAGGGTACAATGAGCAGTTCTTC
TRBJ2-3 TRBV18 - - CASSLGSPMSTDTQYF TGTGCCAGCTCACTAGGTAGCCCTATGAGCACAGATACGCAGTATTTT
TRBJ2-4 TRBV7-9 - - CSSSLAADIQYF TGTTCCAGCAGCTTAGCGGCAGACATTCAGTACTTC
TRBJ1-4 TRBV5-6 - TRBD1 CASSQGGGKKLFF TGTGCCAGCAGCCAAGGGGGCGGAAAAAAACTGTTTTTT
TRBJ2-5 TRBV10-3 - - CAIRAVESAGETQYF TGTGCCATCAGAGCCGTGGAGTCCGCGGGGGAGACCCAGTACTTC
TRBJ2-1 TRBV5-1 - TRBD2 CASRLSPAGAYNEQFF TGCGCCAGCAGGCTCTCCCCAGCGGGAGCCTACAATGAGCAGTTCTTC
TRBJ2-7 TRBV11-3 - TRBD1 CASSRGQGFGEQYF TGTGCCAGCAGCAGGGGACAGGGATTCGGGGAGCAGTACTTC
TRBJ1-1 TRBV4-1 few TRBD1 CASSRYGTGENTEAFF TGCGCCAGCAGCCGATACGGGACAGGGGAGAACACTGAAGCTTTCTTT
TRBJ1-5 TRBV7-8 - - CASSEGGSQPQHF TGTGCCAGCAGCGAGGGGGGGTCTCAGCCCCAGCATTTT
TRBJ2-7 TRBV5-6 - - CASGTGTLPYEQYF TGTGCCAGCGGGACCGGGACTCTACCCTACGAGCAGTACTTC
TRBJ1-5 TRBV7-7 - - CASSSGPDQPQHF TGTGCTAGCAGCTCAGGTCCCGATCAGCCCCAGCATTTT
TRBJ1-2 TRBV19 - - CASSIDPVKNYGYTF TGTGCCAGTAGTATAGACCCAGTAAAGAACTATGGCTACACCTTC
TRBJ1-2 TRBV29-1 - - CSVEDRGVLDYGYTF TGCAGCGTTGAAGATCGGGGGGTCCTGGACTATGGCTACACCTTC
TRBJ2-1 TRBV6-5 - TRBD2 CASSASGSGGNEQFF TGTGCCAGCAGTGCGAGCGGGAGTGGCGGTAATGAGCAGTTCTTC
TRBJ1-2 TRBV7-9 - TRBD1 CASSFPEGTGGYTF TGTGCCAGCAGCTTTCCTGAAGGGACAGGCGGCTACACCTTC
TRBJ1-1 TRBV4-1 few - CASSQIGLGTEAFF TGCGCCAGCAGCCAAATTGGCCTCGGGACTGAAGCTTTCTTT
TRBJ2-7 TRBV15 - TRBD2 CATAWGGSRYEQYF TGTGCCACCGCCTGGGGGGGGTCCAGGTACGAGCAGTACTTC